This T cell receptor beta chain was observed in a study of CD4+ T cells in melanoma. Regarding this clone: Its antigen remains unknown.

V was pared by 3 bases and J by 4 bases, with 9 bases of the junction left unmatched. CDR1 SGHRS and CDR2 YFSETQ come from the germline V gene. The CDR3 has 16 residues. Study outcomes and limitations: CD8+ T cell, macrophage and B cell function reportedly correlated with neoantigen-specific CD4+ T cells.

Clones were sequenced by immunoSEQ multiplex PCR, and TCRdb holds only the in-frame ones, with some missing. The table shows about 50,000 clones, with roughly 89% occurring only once. This TCR derives from a human donor with melanoma. The sequencing input was peripheral blood. The rearrangement joins TRBV5-1 to TRBJ1-2; 10 nucleotides agree with TRBD1. The CDR3: CASSYDGTGETYGYTF. The CDR3 DNA is TGCGCCAGCAGCTATGACGGGACAGGGGAAACCTATGGCTACACCTTC.